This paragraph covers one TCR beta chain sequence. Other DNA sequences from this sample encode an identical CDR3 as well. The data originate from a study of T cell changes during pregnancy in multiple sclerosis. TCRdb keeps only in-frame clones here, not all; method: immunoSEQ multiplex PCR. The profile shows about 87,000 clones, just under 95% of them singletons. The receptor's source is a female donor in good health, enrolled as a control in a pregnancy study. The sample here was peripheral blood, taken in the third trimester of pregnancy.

The CDR3 protein is CASSPGQSYEQYF. The CDR3, as DNA: TGTGCCAGCTCGCCCGGACAGAGCTACGAGCAGTACTTC. V gene TRBV18 combines with J gene TRBJ2-7, with a tentative D call TRBD1 (6 bases). The CDR3 spans 13 residues. Trimming pared 6 bases from V and 3 bases from J, leaving 12 bases between. Germline-derived CDR1 and CDR2 are KGHSH and LQKENI.